What follows describes a single T cell receptor beta chain. The antigen it binds to is not known. No much larger clone is present one base from it, and per-base qualities are unavailable. CDR1 and CDR2 (GTSNPN, SVGIG) derive from the germline V gene (reference sequence). V is reduced by 2 bases and J by 2 bases, leaving a spacing of 13 bases between them. Measured from the cysteine to the phenylalanine, the CDR3 is 14 residues long. The read is trimmed to its CDR3 DNA, 42 bases read in frame from base 1. These data are taken from a study of CD8 T cells in Susac syndrome (dated by TCRdb to between 2018 and 2021). Notes on the research overall: Of the Susac syndrome patients who were sequenced, six had clinically active disease and eight were in clinical remission. At blood withdrawal, Susac syndrome patients were either therapy-naive, taking corticosteroids (in some cases with IVIg as well), or taking IVIg alone. Whether CD8+ T cell activation and differentiation in Susac syndrome was antigen driven was tested using repertoire sequencing.

RNA was extracted using the RNeasy kit, and roughly 0.5 to 1 microgram was reverse transcribed with random hexamers. The immunoSEQ multiplex PCR assay, covering 54 Vbeta and 13 Jbeta segments, was used to amplify TCR beta CDR3 regions. Bias from PCR amplification was corrected by using a synthetic template baseline for primer optimization and for computational correction. For the original study's pipeline: Only productive sequences were kept, with reads annotated to V, D and J genes according to IMGT and analyzed in immunoSEQ Analyzer. Clonality was calculated as one minus the Shannon entropy normalized by log2 of the number of productive unique sequences. Public and private clones were assessed among the 100 most prevalent clones of each patient and control. A clone was defined as Susac-specific if it was absent from the healthy and MS cohorts, from roughly 1,000 published viral clones and from other ImmuneACCESS disease sequences. Clones were called with MiXCR by TCRdb after fastp trimmed the public reads at Q25, and only in-frame beta chains were retained. Rows merge per CDR3 protein into single entries with the most common DNA and genes. TCRdb's processing, not the study's, gives the V and J calls here. The sample table lists over 150,000 distinct CDR3 sequences, about 93% of them with a count of one. The ten largest clones represent around 0.095% of the sample.

Results the study describes overall, beyond this receptor: No clonal expansion was detected in the CD4+ T cell repertoire of Susac syndrome patients. The study acknowledged that relatively few individuals were included in the TCR sequencing and HLA analysis.

Peripheral blood CD8+ and CD4+ T cells from healthy donors, Susac syndrome patients and multiple sclerosis patients were profiled by high-throughput TCR beta sequencing. The Susac syndrome patients fulfilled recently defined diagnostic criteria for either definite or probable disease. Bulk CD8+ and CD4+ T cells were purified by magnetic negative isolation, while CD8+ TEMRA cells were enriched using FACS. Blood was collected in EDTA tubes and processed within 24 hours, with PBMCs isolated through density gradient centrifugation. PBMCs intended for TCR sequencing were frozen in liquid nitrogen and were later thawed in a 37 degrees C water bath. The sorted or isolated CD4+, CD8+ and CD8+ TEMRA cells had a purity of 90% or higher.

The material sequenced was CD4+ T cells from PBMCs. The source of this sequence is a human donor with Susac syndrome. In this chain, TRBV30 is recombined with TRBJ2-7, with the D assignment possibly TRBD1 or TRBD2, given 5 matching bases for each. The CDR3 protein: CAWSTGTFPYEQYF. The nucleotides read TGTGCCTGGAGTACCGGGACGTTTCCCTACGAGCAGTACTTC.